One T cell receptor (beta chain) is described in this entry. Antigen unknown. Germline values: CDR1 SGHRS, CDR2 YFSETQ. CDR3 size: 13 residues. V was trimmed by 3 bases and J by 4 bases, leaving 10 bases between them. The sample belongs to a study of cytomegalovirus exposure and HLA in healthy donors. Study-wide context: Out of 398 genotyped donors, less than 90% belonged to the Caucasian-associated ancestry cluster. Study observations and caveats: TCR beta chains numbering some 160 were designated cytomegalovirus-associated.

The study ran its PCR with 60 Vbeta and 13 Jbeta primers. Profiling relied on immunoSEQ multiplex PCR, and the TCRdb table lists in-frame clones only, not all of them. The profile shows approximately 140,000 clones, 82% of them singletons. This chain joins TRBV5-1 and TRBJ1-1; no definite D call. The sequence derives from a male donor in good health and CMV-seronegative. Sequenced: PBMCs. CDR3 residues: CASSSGRATEAFF. DNA for the CDR3: TGCGCCAGCAGCTCCGGGAGGGCCACTGAAGCTTTCTTT. Filled out from reference TRBV5-1 and TRBJ1-1, the complete variable domain reads KAGVTQTPRYLIKTRGQQVTLSCSPISGHRSVSWYQQTPGQGLQFLFEYFSETQRNKGNFPGRFSGRQFSNSRSEMNVSTLELGDSALYLCASSSGRATEAFFGQGTRLTVV.